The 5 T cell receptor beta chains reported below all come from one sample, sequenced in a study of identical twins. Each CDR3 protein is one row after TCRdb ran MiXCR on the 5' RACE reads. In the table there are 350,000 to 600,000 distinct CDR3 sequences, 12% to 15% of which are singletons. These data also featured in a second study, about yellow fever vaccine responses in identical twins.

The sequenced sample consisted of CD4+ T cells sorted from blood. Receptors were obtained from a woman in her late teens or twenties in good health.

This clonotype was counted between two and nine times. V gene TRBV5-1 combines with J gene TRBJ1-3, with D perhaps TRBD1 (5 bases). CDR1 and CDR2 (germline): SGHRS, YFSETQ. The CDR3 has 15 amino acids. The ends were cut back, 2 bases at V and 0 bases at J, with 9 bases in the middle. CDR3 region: CASSFFGTSGNTIYF. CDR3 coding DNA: TGCGCCAGCAGCTTTTTCGGGACCTCTGGAAACACCATATATTTT.

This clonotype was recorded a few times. CDR3 loop: CASSLRLNTDTQYF. The CDR3 coding sequence is TGCGCCAGCAGCTTAAGACTTAATACAGATACGCAGTATTTT. The gene calls are TRBV5-1 and TRBJ2-3; no reliable D call. Germline V gene sequence: CDR1 SGHRS, CDR2 YFSETQ. The V gene lost 2 bases and the J gene lost 3 bases, with 10 bases spanning the gap. The CDR3 is 14 residues long.

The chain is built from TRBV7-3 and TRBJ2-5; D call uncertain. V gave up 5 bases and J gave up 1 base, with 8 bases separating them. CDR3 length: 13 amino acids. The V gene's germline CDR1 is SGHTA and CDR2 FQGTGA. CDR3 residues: CASSQDPQETQYF. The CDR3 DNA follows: TGTGCCAGCAGCCAGGATCCCCAAGAGACCCAGTACTTC.

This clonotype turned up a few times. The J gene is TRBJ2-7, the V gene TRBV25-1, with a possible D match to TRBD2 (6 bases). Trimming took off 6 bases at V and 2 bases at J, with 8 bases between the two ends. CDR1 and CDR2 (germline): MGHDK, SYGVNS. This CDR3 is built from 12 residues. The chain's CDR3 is CASSWGAYEQYF. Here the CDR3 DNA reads TGTGCCAGCAGCTGGGGGGCCTACGAGCAGTACTTC.

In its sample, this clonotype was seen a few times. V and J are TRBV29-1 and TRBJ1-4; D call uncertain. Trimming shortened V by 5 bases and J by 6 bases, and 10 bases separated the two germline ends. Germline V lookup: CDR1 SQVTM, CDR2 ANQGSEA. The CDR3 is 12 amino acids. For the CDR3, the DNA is TGCAGCGTTTATGCGGGTGATGAAAAACTGTTTTTT. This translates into CSVYAGDEKLFF.